A selection of T cell receptor beta chains follows, all from one sample in a study of long-term antiretroviral therapy in people with HIV. The table came from immunoSEQ multiplex PCR; TCRdb's copy has only in-frame clones and leaves some out. The sample carries some 21,000 clones, over 75% recorded once. This specimen was unsorted PBMCs, taken 0.3 years after starting antiretroviral therapy. Receptors were obtained from a man in his fifties with HIV. Each CDR3 is given with its conserved first and last residue. A D gene is named only where the DNA matches it firmly. Rows give clone size only sometimes, using once, few, many, or a class for an expanded clone.

16,TRBV7-9,NA,TRBJ2-2,TRBD2,CASSFPRGRGAGELFF,TGTGCCAGCAGCTTCCCCCGCGGGAGGGGCGCCGGGGAGCTGTTTTTT
13,TRBV9,once,TRBJ2-7,NA,CASSLGVSYEQYF,TGTGCCAGCAGCTTAGGGGTTTCCTACGAGCAGTACTTC
14,TRBV7-3,NA,TRBJ1-3,NA,CASSRTASANTIYF,TGTGCCAGCAGCCGGACCGCATCAGCAAACACCATATATTTT
15,TRBV18,NA,TRBJ1-3,TRBD1,CASSPAGGPGNTIYF,TGTGCCAGCTCACCCGCAGGGGGCCCTGGAAACACCATATATTTT
15,TRBV19,NA,TRBJ2-2,TRBD1,CASSVQGADTGELFF,TGTGCCAGTAGTGTACAGGGGGCAGACACCGGGGAGCTGTTTTTT
18,TRBV14,once,TRBJ2-3,TRBD2,CASSQDQDSGINTDTQYF,TGTGCCAGCAGCCAAGATCAGGATAGCGGGATTAACACAGATACGCAGTATTTT
14,TRBV7-2,NA,TRBJ2-3,NA,CASSLGQRTDTQYF,TGTGCCAGCAGCCTCGGACAGCGCACAGATACGCAGTATTTT
14,TRBV5-4,few,TRBJ1-2,NA,CASSLGQQNYGYTF,TGTGCCAGCAGCTTGGGACAGCAAAACTATGGCTACACCTTC
13,TRBV15,NA,TRBJ1-2,NA,CATSRVGREGYTF,TGTGCCACCAGCAGAGTCGGCAGGGAGGGCTACACCTTC
14,TRBV6-5,NA,TRBJ2-5,NA,CASSYSASSETQYF,TGTGCCAGCAGTTACTCCGCTAGCTCAGAGACCCAGTACTTC
16,TRBV11-2,NA,TRBJ2-4,NA,CASSFKGLLAKNIQYF,TGTGCCAGCAGCTTCAAGGGGCTCTTAGCCAAAAACATTCAGTACTTC
16,TRBV4-1,NA,TRBJ1-5,TRBD1,CASSQDPRGGNQPQHF,TGCGCCAGCAGCCAAGATCCCAGGGGGGGGAATCAGCCCCAGCATTTT
14,TRBV28,NA,TRBJ1-2,NA,CASSFRGQFYGYTF,TGTGCCAGCAGTTTCCGCGGACAGTTTTATGGCTACACCTTC
13,TRBV19,NA,TRBJ1-5,NA,CASSGDSNQPQHF,TGTGCCAGTAGTGGGGATAGCAATCAGCCCCAGCATTTT
16,TRBV5-6,once,TRBJ1-1,TRBD1,CASSWGGQGMNTEAFF,TGTGCCAGCAGCTGGGGCGGACAGGGGATGAACACTGAAGCTTTCTTT
14,TRBV5-4,NA,TRBJ1-1,NA,CASSLRDTKREAFF,TGTGCCAGCAGCCTCCGGGACACCAAAAGAGAAGCTTTCTTT
14,TRBV7-9,NA,TRBJ1-1,NA,CASSGFGGRTEAFF,TGTGCCAGCAGCGGCTTTGGGGGGAGGACTGAAGCTTTCTTT
13,TRBV11-3,few,TRBJ2-7,NA,CASSFDRSYEQYF,TGTGCCAGCAGCTTTGACCGCTCCTACGAGCAGTACTTC
12,TRBV7-2,NA,TRBJ1-2,NA,CASSLLRAGYTF,TGTGCCAGCAGCTTACTCAGGGCTGGCTACACCTTC
15,TRBV5-4,NA,TRBJ2-3,TRBD1,CASSLGQGAADTQYF,TGTGCCAGCAGCTTGGGACAGGGGGCGGCAGATACGCAGTATTTT
18,TRBV5-6,NA,TRBJ2-1,NA,CASSHGQYLLSSYNEQFF,TGTGCCAGCAGCCACGGACAGTACCTCTTAAGCTCCTACAATGAGCAGTTCTTC
13,TRBV6-6,few,TRBJ1-2,NA,CASSRLGPYGYTF,TGTGCCAGCAGTCGTCTTGGGCCCTATGGCTACACCTTC
15,TRBV5-1,NA,TRBJ2-7,NA,CASSENLLSSYEQYF,TGCGCCAGCAGCGAGAACTTGCTAAGCTCCTACGAGCAGTACTTC
15,TRBV6-1,NA,TRBJ1-6,NA,CASSESGGINSPLHF,TGTGCCAGCAGTGAATCGGGAGGCATCAATTCACCCCTCCACTTT
11,TRBV10-3,NA,TRBJ2-3,NA,CAIRTTDTQYF,TGTGCCATCAGGACCACAGATACGCAGTATTTT
15,TRBV27,few,TRBJ1-5,TRBD1,CASRPGTGGNQPQHF,TGTGCCAGCAGACCTGGGACAGGGGGCAATCAGCCCCAGCATTTT
14,TRBV28,NA,TRBJ1-1,NA,CASSFVRRNTEAFF,TGTGCCAGCAGTTTCGTACGGAGGAACACTGAAGCTTTCTTT
18,TRBV7-2,NA,TRBJ2-7,NA,CASSSPLDAAEVSYEQYF,TGTGCCAGCAGCTCTCCCCTGGACGCGGCTGAGGTCTCCTACGAGCAGTACTTC
14,TRBV9,NA,TRBJ2-7,TRBD1,CASSAGTGGLEQYF,TGTGCCAGCAGCGCCGGGACAGGGGGCCTCGAGCAGTACTTC
15,TRBV5-4,NA,TRBJ2-1,TRBD2,CASSSPAGEIDEQFF,TGTGCCAGCAGCTCCCCAGCGGGGGAGATCGATGAGCAGTTCTTC
13,TRBV19,NA,TRBJ2-7,TRBD1,CASLDRERWEQYF,TGTGCCAGCCTCGACAGGGAGAGGTGGGAGCAGTACTTC
12,TRBV19,NA,TRBJ2-1,TRBD2,CASSQVGREQFF,TGTGCCAGTAGTCAGGTCGGGAGGGAGCAGTTCTTC
13,TRBV25-1,NA,TRBJ2-6,NA,CASSTGEANVLTF,TGTGCCAGCAGTACGGGGGAGGCCAACGTCCTGACTTTC
12,TRBV30,NA,TRBJ1-4,TRBD1,CALQGQGEKLFF,TGTGCCTTACAGGGGCAAGGCGAAAAACTGTTTTTT
15,TRBV4-2,once,TRBJ2-1,NA,CASSQVVSSYNEQFF,TGTGCCAGCAGCCAAGTAGTCTCGTCCTACAATGAGCAGTTCTTC
12,TRBV9,few,TRBJ2-7,NA,CASEGGFYEQYF,TGTGCCAGCGAGGGCGGGTTTTACGAGCAGTACTTC
15,TRBV5-1,NA,TRBJ1-4,NA,CASSYGAGANEKLFF,TGCGCCAGCAGCTACGGGGCTGGGGCTAATGAAAAACTGTTTTTT
16,TRBV9,NA,TRBJ2-1,NA,CASSARRGRGDNEQFF,TGTGCCAGCAGCGCACGCAGGGGAAGGGGAGACAATGAGCAGTTCTTC
13,TRBV12-5,NA,TRBJ2-7,NA,CASGFIQSYEQYF,TGTGCTAGTGGTTTTATACAGTCCTACGAGCAGTACTTC
13,TRBV6-1,few,TRBJ1-5,TRBD1,CASSVNRGQPQHF,TGTGCCAGCAGTGTGAACAGGGGACAGCCCCAGCATTTT
13,TRBV2,NA,TRBJ1-1,NA,CASSELGREEAFF,TGTGCCAGCAGTGAATTAGGGAGGGAAGAAGCTTTCTTT
16,TRBV4-1,NA,TRBJ1-1,TRBD1,CASSSVTGTPDTEAFF,TGCGCCAGCAGCTCCGTGACAGGGACCCCGGACACTGAAGCTTTCTTT